The next 6 T cell receptor beta chains were all read from a single sample in a study of shared clonotypes between healthy human individuals. Sequenced by immunoSEQ multiplex PCR; TCRdb stores in-frame clones only, minus some. The sample comprises about 2.1 million clones, 93% of which are singletons, and over 1.5% rests with the top ten. Naive CD8 cells were CD45RO-negative, positively selected for CCR7, excluding terminally differentiated effector memory CD45RA+ cells. Material for sequencing was naive CD8+ T cells from PBMCs. The receptors derive from a man between 18 and 35 years old in good health. Some clones in this sample may be carry-over from other donors' samples.

V usage is TRBV9 and J usage is TRBJ1-4; D not resolved. Deletions cut 4 bases from V and 8 bases from J, with 18 bases between. CDR3 size: 15 residues. CDR1 is SGDLS and CDR2 is YYNGEE in the germline V gene. CDR3 in amino acids: CASSKSLHPEEKLFF. The DNA of the CDR3 is TGTGCCAGCAGCAAAAGCCTACACCCGGAGGAAAAACTGTTTTTT.

V is TRBV2 and J is TRBJ2-1, with 15 bases lining up with TRBD2. The J segment lost 4 bases and the V segment lost 6 bases, leaving 7 bases of the junction unmatched. The CDR3 runs 17 residues. CDR1 and CDR2 from the germline V gene are SNHLY and FYNNEI. The CDR3 nucleotides are TGTGCCAGCAGGGGGACTAGCGGGAGGCCTGTTTACAATGAGCAGTTCTTC. This gives the protein CASRGTSGRPVYNEQFF.

The rearrangement links TRBV6-5 to TRBJ1-5, with TRBD1 identical over 8 bases. This CDR3 region has 14 residues. The trim removed 2 bases at V and 8 bases at J, leaving 5 bases unmatched. The V gene's germline CDR1 is MNHEY and CDR2 SVGAGI. CDR3 amino acids: CASSYRTGTEPQHF. In DNA, the CDR3 is TGTGCCAGCAGTTACCGGACAGGGACGGAGCCCCAGCATTTT.

The genes are TRBV27 and TRBJ2-7, with D uncertain. Trimming left V 4 bases short and J 5 bases short, with 6 bases between. Germline CDR1 is MNHEY and CDR2 is SMNVEV (reference sequence). There are 11 residues in the CDR3. For the CDR3, the DNA is TGTGCCAGCAGTTCAACCCACGAGCAGTACTTC. Its protein product is CASSSTHEQYF.

Concerning this clone: This sample includes further DNA sequences coding for the same CDR3. The rearrangement links TRBV30 to TRBJ1-2; no firm D call. Trimming took 0 bases from V and 2 from J, leaving 10 bases between them. The CDR3 totals 14 residues. The germline CDR1 and CDR2 sequences are GTSNPN and SVGIG (reference sequence). In DNA form, the CDR3 reads TGTGCCTGGAGTGTACTGGGTTCCAACTATGGCTACACCTTC. Its protein product is CAWSVLGSNYGYTF. Using reference TRBV30 and TRBJ1-2 for the parts outside the CDR3, the full variable domain is SQTIHQWPATLVQPVGSPLSLECTVEGTSNPNLYWYRQAAGRGLQLLFYSVGIGQISSEVPQNLSASRPQDRQFILSSKKLLLSDSGFYLCAWSVLGSNYGYTFGSGTRLTVV.

The chain is built from TRBV5-1 and TRBJ2-3; D is possibly TRBD2 (5 bases). The CDR3 consists of 14 residues. Trimming took off 4 bases at V and 2 bases at J, with 11 bases between the two ends. Germline-derived CDR1 and CDR2 are SGHRS and YFSETQ. CDR3 region: CASSPAGPTDTQYF. The CDR3 nucleotides are TGCGCCAGCAGCCCCGCGGGCCCCACAGATACGCAGTATTTT.